This T cell receptor beta chain was identified in a study of control samples from healthy donors and cancer patients. CDR1 is MNHEY, CDR2 SVGEGT, per germline. The CDR3 runs to 12 residues. Between the trimmed V and J ends, which lost 6 bases and 5 bases, there was a span of 11 bases. Generated by immunoSEQ multiplex PCR, the TCRdb table keeps only in-frame clones and is missing some. The table lists about 190,000 clones. Sequenced sample: blood. This TCR was recovered from a woman in her 30s in good health. The chain recombines TRBV6-2 or TRBV6-3 with TRBJ2-7; a weak D match, TRBD1 (6 bases). The CDR3 spells CASSMDRNEQYF. As DNA, the CDR3 is TGTGCCAGCAGCATGGACAGAAACGAGCAGTACTTC.